This TCR beta chain was identified during a study of blood T cell repertoires in COVID-19. Allocation to cohorts depended on clinical history reported by the participants. Measured with immunoSEQ multiplex PCR; TCRdb has only the in-frame clones, and not every one. Of about 160,000 clones detected, approximately 86% appear once; the ten largest clones hold roughly 3.9%. Germline loops: CDR1 SGHDT, CDR2 YYEEEE. J lost 10 bases, V lost 2 bases, and 9 bases had no gene match. The CDR3 length is 15 residues. The sequenced material came from PBMCs or T cells enriched from blood (not recorded which). The chain is built from TRBV5-6 and TRBJ1-6; 7 nucleotides agree with TRBD1. This sequence originates from a woman aged 35 to 49 who had been exposed to COVID-19. The CDR3 nucleotides read TGTGCCAGCAGCTTAAGGACAGGTGGTGGGTCACCCCTCCACTTT. Encoded protein: CASSLRTGGGSPLHF.